What follows are 24 T cell receptor beta chains derived from one specimen sequenced in a study of blood T cell repertoires in COVID-19. Data came from immunoSEQ multiplex PCR; TCRdb stores just in-frame clones and leaves some out. Of about 330,000 clones listed, almost 85% were seen once; the top ten hold approximately 7.9%. The sample was peripheral blood. These receptors were collected from a human donor in a cohort sampled during active COVID-19.

This clone was seen once. This chain connects TRBV9 to TRBJ1-2; D not certain. Germline CDR1 SGDLS, CDR2 YYNGEE. CDR3 length: 15 residues. Trimming pared 0 bases from V and 8 bases from J, leaving 17 bases between. CDR3 nucleotide sequence: TGTGCCAGCAGCGTAGGAGGAACGGTGGTGGAGGGCTACACCTTC. This gives the protein CASSVGGTVVEGYTF.

This clone was seen only once. The chain couples TRBV5-6 to TRBJ1-2; D unclear. CDR3 length: 15 residues. Between the trimmed V and J ends, which lost 4 bases and 2 bases, there was a span of 15 bases. Germline CDR1 is SGHDT and CDR2 is YYEEEE. The CDR3 loop is CASSRSGSTNYGYTF. In nucleotides, the CDR3 is TGTGCCAGCAGCAGAAGCGGGTCCACCAACTATGGCTACACCTTC.

A remark on this clone: Sequence at one end of the junction differs from germline and may be a read error. Here the CDR3 DNA reads TGTGCCAGCAGCCCGAGGGTTAATAGGTACAATAAGCAGTTCTTC. Its translation is CASSPRVNRYNKQFF. This chain connects TRBV3-1 (or the pseudogene TRBV3-2) to TRBJ2-1, with D maybe TRBD2 (5 bases). The CDR3 runs 15 residues. In germline, CDR1 is LGHDT, CDR2 YNNKEL (reference sequence).

The V gene is TRBV12-3 or TRBV12-4, the J gene TRBJ1-3, with D unclear. Trimming took off 2 bases at V and 2 bases at J, with 4 bases between the two ends. This CDR3 is 13 amino acids long. Here the CDR3 DNA reads TGTGCCAGCAGTTTATTTACTGGAAACACCATATATTTT. This encodes CASSLFTGNTIYF.

The chain links TRBV18 to TRBJ1-5, with 8 nucleotides matching TRBD1. Losses at the gene ends were 3 bases for V and 4 bases for J; bases not matched to a gene: 2. The germline CDR1 and CDR2 sequences are KGHSH and LQKENI. The CDR3 contains 14 residues. In DNA, the CDR3 is TGTGCCAGCTCACCGGGACAGGATAATCAGCCCCAGCATTTT. This translates into CASSPGQDNQPQHF.

This chain links TRBV7-3 with TRBJ2-1, with 7 positions matching TRBD2. V dropped 1 base and J dropped 3; count of bases not matched to a gene: 15. From germline, CDR1 is SGHTA and CDR2 FQGTGA. This CDR3 has 19 amino acids. In DNA form, the CDR3 reads TGTGCCAGCAGCTTAAAGGGATACGCGGGGGAAACCAACTACAATGAGCAGTTCTTC. Translating gives CASSLKGYAGETNYNEQFF.

The J gene is TRBJ2-3, the V gene TRBV10-2; weak D call: TRBD2 (7 bases). V lost 4 bases and J 6 bases, leaving 20 bases between the germline ends. The germline V gene encodes CDR1 WSHSY and CDR2 SAAADI. The CDR3 is 16 residues long. DNA of the CDR3: TGCGCCAGCAGTGCCCTGGTGGGGGGGGCCTCCGATACGCAGTATTTT. Its protein is CASSALVGGASDTQYF.

The chain has TRBV14 and TRBJ1-1; 9 bases are shared with TRBD1. Germline values: CDR1 SGHDN, CDR2 FVKESK. The CDR3 is made up of 14 amino acids. Germline trimming cut 4 bases from V and 4 bases from J; bases unmatched to any gene: 4. The CDR3 sequence is CASSRLTGGTEAFF. The CDR3 DNA sequence: TGTGCCAGCAGCCGCCTGACAGGGGGCACTGAAGCTTTCTTT. Using reference TRBV14 and TRBJ1-1 for the parts outside the CDR3, the full variable domain is EAGVTQFPSHSVIEKGQTVTLRCDPISGHDNLYWYRRVMGKEIKFLLHFVKESKQDESGMPNNRFLAERTGGTYSTLKVQPAELEDSGVYFCASSRLTGGTEAFFGQGTRLTVV.

This clone turned up a few times. The chain couples TRBV15 to TRBJ2-7; 8 positions match TRBD2. The J segment lost 1 base and the V segment lost 5 bases, leaving 7 bases of the junction unmatched. This CDR3 is 15 amino acids long. The germline V gene encodes CDR1 LNHNV and CDR2 YYDKDF (reference sequence). For the CDR3, the DNA is TGTGCCACCAGCGCCCCGGGGGGGCTGTCCTACGAGCAGTACTTC. Amino acids: CATSAPGGLSYEQYF.

The V and J genes are TRBV7-2 and TRBJ2-2; possibly TRBD2 for D (6 bases). Germline V CDR1 and CDR2: SGHTA, FQGNSA. Trimming left V 4 bases short and J 5 bases short, with 8 bases between. The CDR3 length is 13 residues. The CDR3 region is CASSSRGTGELFF. The CDR3 region has the DNA TGTGCCAGCAGCTCACGGGGGACCGGGGAGCTGTTTTTT.

The genes are TRBV19 and TRBJ2-7; TRBD1 matches at 8 bases. Germline CDR1 is LNHDA and CDR2 is SQIVND (reference sequence). Germline trimming cut 6 bases from V and 0 bases from J; bases unmatched to any gene: 4. This CDR3 is 14 amino acids long. CDR3 DNA: TGTGCCAGTAGGGGACAGGCCTCCTCCTACGAGCAGTACTTC. This translates into CASRGQASSYEQYF.

The V call is TRBV3-1 (or the pseudogene TRBV3-2), the J call TRBJ1-3, with D uncertain. CDR3 length equals 18 residues. The ends were cut back, 0 bases at V and 1 base at J, with 16 bases in the middle. Germline V gives CDR1 LGHDT, CDR2 YNNKEL (reference sequence). CDR3 in amino acids: CASSQDMDARRSGNTIYF. The CDR3 DNA reads as TGTGCCAGCAGCCAAGATATGGATGCGAGGAGGTCTGGAAACACCATATATTTT.

The chain employs TRBV15 and TRBJ1-4, with D perhaps TRBD1 (6 bases). Germline V CDR1 and CDR2: LNHNV, YYDKDF (reference sequence). There are 16 residues in the CDR3. V lost 4 bases and J 8 bases, leaving 20 bases between the germline ends. The CDR3 spells CATSKDAGVSSEKLFF. The CDR3 DNA is TGTGCCACCAGCAAAGACGCAGGGGTTTCTAGCGAAAAACTGTTTTTT.

V is TRBV5-6 and J is TRBJ1-1; 7 positions agree with TRBD1. The CDR3 sequence is 15 residues long. Germline V gene lookup returns CDR1 SGHDT and CDR2 YYEEEE. The V segment lost 4 bases and the J segment 3 bases; nucleotides outside the gene matches: 9. CDR3 DNA sequence: TGTGCCAGCAGCCCCACGGACAGGACATACACTGAAGCTTTCTTT. It specifies CASSPTDRTYTEAFF.

This clone was picked up one time. The CDR3: CASSVLWTGKNSNQPQHF. The CDR3 DNA is TGTGCCAGCAGCGTGTTATGGACAGGTAAAAATAGCAATCAGCCCCAGCATTTT. The chain uses TRBV7-2 and TRBJ1-5; the match to TRBD1 covers 7 bases. Per germline, CDR1 SGHTA and CDR2 FQGNSA. The CDR3 sequence is 18 residues long. The junction had 13 bases not matched to a gene; V was cut back by 5 bases and J by 0 bases.

The chain carries TRBV13 and TRBJ1-2; 7 bases align to TRBD1. In germline, CDR1 is PRHDT, CDR2 FYEKMQ (reference sequence). Trimming removed 2 bases from V and 3 bases from J; junction bases left unmatched: 3. The CDR3 contains 14 residues. The CDR3 loop reads CASSLTTGDYGYTF. The CDR3 DNA is TGTGCCAGCAGCTTAACCACAGGGGACTATGGCTACACCTTC.

This chain uses TRBV11-2 with TRBJ2-7; TRBD1 aligns across 10 bases. Germline CDR1 reads SGHAT; CDR2 reads FQNNGV. With V trimmed by 1 base and J by 6 bases, 9 bases remained unmatched. CDR3 length: 16 residues. The CDR3 loop reads CASSLVVSGTGVEQYF. In nucleotides, the CDR3 is TGTGCCAGCAGCTTAGTTGTCTCCGGGACAGGGGTCGAGCAGTACTTC.

This clone was seen a few times. The chain couples TRBV7-3 to TRBJ2-7; tentative D call: TRBD2 (5 bases). CDR3 length equals 14 residues. The germline V gene encodes CDR1 SGHTA and CDR2 FQGTGA. V lost 4 bases and J lost 4, with 14 bases in between. The CDR3 DNA is TGTGCCAGCAGCTCTCGGACTGAACGGTACGAGCAGTACTTC. As protein: CASSSRTERYEQYF.

The V call is TRBV15, the J call TRBJ2-2; 9 positions match TRBD1. Trimming removed 5 bases from V and 2 bases from J; junction bases left unmatched: 3. Germline lookup yields CDR1 LNHNV and CDR2 YYDKDF (reference sequence). The CDR3 has 15 amino acids. CDR3: CATSWGQGNTGELFF. In nucleotides, the CDR3 is TGTGCCACCAGCTGGGGACAGGGAAACACCGGGGAGCTGTTTTTT.

The CDR3 DNA reads TGTGCCAGCTCCCTCTTCCCGGGACAGGCCCTTAACACTGAAGCTTTCTTT. This encodes CASSLFPGQALNTEAFF. The chain has TRBV18 and TRBJ1-1; 8 nucleotides line up with TRBD1. The length of the CDR3 is 17 residues. Germline CDR1 and CDR2: KGHSH and LQKENI. V lost 6 bases to trimming and J lost 2 bases; unmatched junction nucleotides: 14.

The table lists this clone with a few counts. V gene TRBV6-5 combines with J gene TRBJ1-2, with 8 bases identical to TRBD1. There are 16 residues in the CDR3. The V and J ends lost 0 bases and 5 bases, in that order; junction bases with no gene match: 8. Germline lookup yields CDR1 MNHEY and CDR2 SVGAGI. The CDR3 loop is CASSYSAGGQRYGYTF. The CDR3 DNA is TGTGCCAGCAGTTACTCGGCAGGGGGCCAGAGGTATGGCTACACCTTC.

J is TRBJ2-7 and V is TRBV3-1 (or the pseudogene TRBV3-2), with D possibly matching TRBD2 (6 bases). CDR1 and CDR2 from the germline V gene are LGHDT and YNNKEL (reference sequence). This CDR3 spans 16 amino acids. V dropped 4 bases and J dropped 0 bases, with 16 bases sitting between them. The CDR3 region is CASSPDGGAGSYEQYF. The CDR3 region has the DNA TGTGCCAGCAGCCCCGACGGCGGGGCGGGCTCCTACGAGCAGTACTTC.

The chain combines TRBV10-3 with TRBJ2-3, with TRBD2 as a possible D gene (6 bases). CDR3 size: 14 residues. Trimming removed 6 bases at V and 0 bases at J, with 10 bases between. Looked up from germline, CDR1 is ENHRY and CDR2 is SYGVKD. This chain's CDR3 is CAISRDSSTDTQYF. The DNA for the CDR3 is TGTGCCATCAGCCGGGACTCAAGCACAGATACGCAGTATTTT.

V and J are TRBV25-1 and TRBJ1-2; TRBD1 aligns across 7 bases. V trimming: 2 bases; J trimming: 5 bases; junction bases outside the gene matches: 5. The CDR3 runs to 14 residues. Germline CDR1 reads MGHDK; CDR2 reads SYGVNS. CDR3 bases: TGTGCCAGCAGTGAAACCGGGACAGCATATGGCTACACCTTC. This gives the protein CASSETGTAYGYTF.